Listed here are 26 T cell receptor beta chains from one sample, sequenced in a study of blood T cell repertoires in COVID-19. Clones were read by immunoSEQ multiplex PCR, and TCRdb kept only the in-frame ones, dropping some. The table has 200,000 to 250,000 clones, roughly 84% seen once. Sequenced input: PBMCs or T cells enriched from blood (not recorded which). Receptor source: a woman in her thirties or forties who had recovered from COVID-19.

The gene calls are TRBV7-2 and TRBJ1-2, with D maybe TRBD1 (6 bases). Per the germline V gene, CDR1 is SGHTA and CDR2 is FQGNSA. The CDR3 is made up of 16 amino acids. With 4 bases removed from V and 0 bases from J, the gap between germline ends came to 15 bases. The CDR3 is CASSSWPKGANYGYTF. CDR3 bases: TGTGCCAGCAGCTCCTGGCCTAAGGGGGCTAACTATGGCTACACCTTC.

This chain uses TRBV28 with TRBJ1-5; possible D gene TRBD1, 6 bases. CDR3 size: 16 residues. V was pared by 6 bases and J by 0 bases, with 15 bases between. Germline V lookup: CDR1 MDHEN, CDR2 SYDVKM. For the CDR3, the DNA is TGTGCCAGCAGGCGAGGACAGAGATATAGCAATCAGCCCCAGCATTTT. Translation gives CASRRGQRYSNQPQHF.

This chain links TRBV27 with TRBJ1-2; D may be TRBD1 (5 bases). The length of the CDR3 is 13 residues. The V end lost 2 bases, the J end lost 3 bases, and 7 bases lay between the germline ends. Germline loops: CDR1 MNHEY, CDR2 SMNVEV (reference sequence). CDR3 in DNA: TGTGCCAGCAGTTTAGGGGCGGACTATGGCTACACCTTC. Translation: CASSLGADYGYTF.

This chain links TRBV27 with TRBJ1-2; 7 bases line up with TRBD1. Germline assignment: CDR1 MNHEY and CDR2 SMNVEV (reference sequence). CDR3 size: 13 residues. V trimming: 0 bases; J trimming: 6 bases; junction bases outside the gene matches: 1. CDR3 bases: TGTGCCAGCAGTTTATCAGGGGGCAATGGCTACACCTTC. Amino acid sequence: CASSLSGGNGYTF.

The gene calls are TRBV3-1 (or the pseudogene TRBV3-2) and TRBJ2-1; TRBD2 might be the D (6 bases). Trimming stripped 4 bases from V and 9 bases from J, with 19 bases between. Germline CDR1 and CDR2: LGHDT and YNNKEL (reference sequence). This CDR3 has 15 residues. The CDR3 DNA follows: TGTGCCAGCAGCCCCACCACTCGCGGGATTGGTGAGCAGTTCTTC. Protein sequence: CASSPTTRGIGEQFF.

This chain links TRBV4-3 with TRBJ2-2; 12 bases match TRBD2. This CDR3 contains 18 residues. V was pared by 0 bases and J by 4 bases, with 6 bases of the junction left unmatched. Germline V gives CDR1 LGHNA, CDR2 YSLEER. This CDR3 reads CASSQETSGRRSTGELFF. The CDR3 DNA is TGCGCCAGCAGCCAAGAGACTAGCGGGAGAAGGAGCACCGGGGAGCTGTTTTTT.

The chain has TRBV11-2 and TRBJ2-1; 7 nucleotides match TRBD2. CDR1 and CDR2 (germline): SGHAT, FQNNGV. The CDR3 has 15 residues. The ends lost 3 bases at V and 5 bases at J; junction bases unmatched: 7. This chain's CDR3 is CASSFESGAHNEQFF. In DNA, the CDR3 is TGTGCCAGCAGCTTTGAGAGCGGGGCACACAATGAGCAGTTCTTC. The whole variable domain, filled in from reference TRBV11-2 and TRBJ2-1, reads EAGVAQSPRYKIIEKRQSVAFWCNPISGHATLYWYQQILGQGPKLLIQFQNNGVVDDSQLPKDRFSAERLKGVDSTLKIQPAKLEDSAVYLCASSFESGAHNEQFFGPGTRLTVL.

The J gene is TRBJ1-6, the V gene TRBV5-4; no firm D call. This CDR3 region has 14 residues. Trimming left V 0 bases short and J 9 bases short, with 10 bases between. Germline-derived CDR1 and CDR2 are SGHNT and YYREEE (reference sequence). CDR3 bases: TGTGCCAGCAGCTTGGCCGAGGGAGGTTCACCCCTCCACTTT. Protein sequence: CASSLAEGGSPLHF.

The rearrangement joins TRBV12-3 or TRBV12-4 to TRBJ2-1; D may be TRBD2 (6 bases). The CDR3 has 11 residues. V dropped 5 bases and J dropped 11 bases, with 10 bases sitting between them. CDR3 DNA: TGTGCCAGCAGTCAGCGGGTACAGCAGTTCTTC. The encoded protein is CASSQRVQQFF.

This clone has just a few counts. The gene calls are TRBV28 and TRBJ1-1; D not resolved. Between the trimmed V and J ends, which lost 1 base and 4 bases, there was a span of 13 bases. This CDR3 contains 15 residues. In germline, CDR1 is MDHEN, CDR2 SYDVKM. The CDR3 DNA reads TGTGCCAGCAGTTTATCGGGGTTCGTAGGCACTGAAGCTTTCTTT. Translated: CASSLSGFVGTEAFF. The full variable domain, rest sourced from reference TRBV28 and TRBJ1-1, is DVKVTQSSRYLVKRTGEKVFLECVQDMDHENMFWYRQDPGLGLRLIYFSYDVKMKEKGDIPEGYSVSREKKERFSLILESASTNQTSMYLCASSLSGFVGTEAFFGQGTRLTVV.

The chain couples TRBV3-1 (or the pseudogene TRBV3-2) to TRBJ2-2, with 11 bases aligning to TRBD2. The CDR3 consists of 17 residues. Germline-derived CDR1 and CDR2 are LGHDT and YNNKEL (reference sequence). J lost 5 bases, V lost 0 bases, and 5 bases had no gene match. CDR3 sequence: CASSQDGTSGRTGELFF. The DNA of the CDR3 is TGTGCCAGCAGCCAAGATGGGACTAGCGGCCGAACCGGGGAGCTGTTTTTT.

The rearrangement joins TRBV4-1 to TRBJ2-1; TRBD1 aligns across 8 bases. The germline V gene has CDR1 MGHRA and CDR2 YSYEKL. Germline trimming cut 4 bases from V and 10 bases from J; bases unmatched to any gene: 6. The CDR3 extends over 13 amino acids. The CDR3 DNA reads TGCGCCAGCAGCCTCCCCGGGACAGGAGAGCAGTTCTTC. It yields the protein CASSLPGTGEQFF.

The V call is TRBV21-1, the J call TRBJ2-7; the table's D call, TRBD2, has no DNA check behind it. TRBV21-1 is assigned pseudogene status. This CDR3 is built from 17 residues. The CDR3 protein is CASSPGLAGPSSYEQYV. The CDR3 DNA reads as TGTGCCAGCAGCCCAGGACTAGCGGGTCCCAGCTCCTACGAGCAGTACGTC.

The chain carries TRBV7-2 and TRBJ2-1, with TRBD2 matching over 9 bases. Looked up from germline, CDR1 is SGHTA and CDR2 is FQGNSA. The CDR3 contains 17 residues. Trimming took 5 bases from V and 3 from J; bases not matched to a gene: 11. CDR3 sequence (DNA): TGTGCCAGCAGCCTTGGGGGCGGGAGGGCCCGCTACAATGAGCAGTTCTTC. This gives the protein CASSLGGGRARYNEQFF.

The rearrangement joins TRBV7-2 to TRBJ1-3, with D uncertain. The germline CDR1 and CDR2 sequences are SGHTA and FQGNSA. V was shortened by 0 bases and J by 4 bases, with 7 bases between the two germline ends. The CDR3 loop spans 14 amino acids. The CDR3 is CASSLASPGNTIYF. The CDR3 region has the DNA TGTGCCAGCAGCTTAGCGAGTCCGGGAAACACCATATATTTT.

This clone has only a few counts. The chain couples TRBV7-6 to TRBJ1-5, with 10 bases aligning to TRBD1. The germline V gene has CDR1 SGHVS and CDR2 FNYEAQ. There are 15 residues in the CDR3. The V and J ends lost 5 bases and 7 bases, in that order; junction bases with no gene match: 8. DNA of the CDR3: TGTGCCAGCAGCCCTGGGACAGGGGAAGCGCAGCCCCAGCATTTT. Translated: CASSPGTGEAQPQHF. The variable domain in full, completed from reference TRBV7-6 and TRBJ1-5, reads GAGVSQSPRYKVTKRGQDVALRCDPISGHVSLYWYRQALGQGPEFLTYFNYEAQQDKSGLPNDRFSAERPEGSISTLTIQRTEQRDSAMYRCASSPGTGEAQPQHFGDGTRLSIL.

The genes are TRBV7-9 and TRBJ1-6; D might be TRBD1 (6 bases). The ends were cut back, 4 bases at V and 6 bases at J, with 10 bases in the middle. Germline CDR1 and CDR2: SEHNR and FQNEAQ (reference sequence). The length of the CDR3 is 14 residues. CDR3 DNA: TGTGCCAGCAGCTCGGACAGTCTTAATTCACCCCTCCACTTT. Translating it yields CASSSDSLNSPLHF.

The rearrangement links TRBV11-1 to TRBJ2-2, with 9 positions matching TRBD1. The germline V gene has CDR1 SGHAT and CDR2 FQDESV (reference sequence). J gave up 3 bases and V 1 base, and 0 bases lay outside the gene matches. CDR3 length equals 15 residues. CDR3 region: CASSLDRGHTGELFF. The CDR3 nucleotides are TGTGCCAGCAGCTTAGACAGGGGGCACACCGGGGAGCTGTTTTTT.

DNA for the CDR3: TGCGCCAGCAGCCAAGATCATCCCGCGGCAGATACGCAGTATTTT. Translated: CASSQDHPAADTQYF. V usage is TRBV4-1 and J usage is TRBJ2-3, with D uncertain. From germline, CDR1 is MGHRA and CDR2 YSYEKL. The CDR3 consists of 15 residues. Trimming removed 0 bases from V and 4 bases from J, with 11 bases in between.

The chain recombines TRBV5-1 with TRBJ2-1; 7 bases are a match to TRBD1. CDR3 length: 16 amino acids. From germline, CDR1 is SGHRS and CDR2 YFSETQ. Trimming removed 0 bases from V and 4 bases from J; junction bases left unmatched: 7. The CDR3 protein is CASSLDPRGRYNEQFF. CDR3 DNA: TGCGCCAGCAGCTTGGATCCTAGGGGGCGGTACAATGAGCAGTTCTTC.

The DNA of the CDR3 is TGTGCCAGCTCACCAGACATGAACACTGAAGCTTTCTTT. Translated, it gives CASSPDMNTEAFF. The chain is built from TRBV18 and TRBJ1-1; unclear D gene. From germline, CDR1 is KGHSH and CDR2 LQKENI. V lost 2 bases and J 0 bases, leaving 4 bases between the germline ends. This CDR3 comprises 13 residues.

The V gene is TRBV4-1, the J gene TRBJ2-1; 10 bases fit TRBD2. Germline V lookup: CDR1 MGHRA, CDR2 YSYEKL. This CDR3 spans 16 amino acids. The V segment lost 2 bases and the J segment 2 bases; nucleotides outside the gene matches: 3. The CDR3 DNA reads TGCGCCAGCAGCCAACCCGGACTAGCGGCCTACAATGAGCAGTTCTTC. Translated: CASSQPGLAAYNEQFF.

The chain has TRBV6-5 and TRBJ1-2; D remains ambiguous. Trimming cost V 0 bases and J 6 bases, with 14 bases left between them. The CDR3 length is 15 residues. Germline CDR1 reads MNHEY; CDR2 reads SVGAGI. CDR3 loop: CASSYSSGGLDGYTF. CDR3 sequence (DNA): TGTGCCAGCAGTTACTCGTCCGGCGGACTCGATGGCTACACCTTC.

The rearrangement joins TRBV5-1 to TRBJ1-5; D not certain. The CDR3 runs to 16 residues. The germline V and J ends were trimmed by 4 bases and 3 bases, with 17 bases remaining between them. From germline, CDR1 is SGHRS and CDR2 YFSETQ. The CDR3 coding sequence is TGCGCCAGCAGCCCTAACCGGGGATCCCCCAATCAGCCCCAGCATTTT. Its protein is CASSPNRGSPNQPQHF. The whole variable domain, remainder taken from reference TRBV5-1 and TRBJ1-5, is KAGVTQTPRYLIKTRGQQVTLSCSPISGHRSVSWYQQTPGQGLQFLFEYFSETQRNKGNFPGRFSGRQFSNSRSEMNVSTLELGDSALYLCASSPNRGSPNQPQHFGDGTRLSIL.

The chain has TRBV15 and TRBJ1-2; the match to TRBD1 covers 7 bases. The V gene's germline CDR1 is LNHNV and CDR2 YYDKDF (reference sequence). This CDR3 is 13 amino acids long. V lost 5 bases, J lost 8 bases, and 8 bases stayed unmatched. DNA of the CDR3: TGTGCCACCAGCGGTACAGGGGTCTACGGCTACACCTTC. Its translation: CATSGTGVYGYTF.

J is TRBJ2-3 and V is TRBV12-5; 7 nucleotides line up with TRBD2. CDR3 size: 15 residues. Germline CDR1 and CDR2: LGHNT and FRNRAP. V shed 3 bases and J 1 base; nucleotides not matched to a gene: 4. The CDR3 protein is CASGFGEGRTDTQYF. The CDR3 DNA is TGTGCTAGTGGTTTTGGGGAGGGGCGCACAGATACGCAGTATTTT.